This entry lists 32 T cell receptor beta chains sequenced from one sample in a study of CD8+ T cells in alopecia areata. The authors extracted RNA and reverse transcribed it into cDNA as the sequencing template. The table came from immunoSEQ multiplex PCR; TCRdb's copy has only in-frame clones and leaves some out. The sample lists about 98,000 clones; around two fifths were seen once. Material: CD4+ T cells sorted from blood. The source of these receptors is a human donor with alopecia areata.

This clone was seen more than once but under ten times. The junction departs from germline at one end; a sequencing error may be responsible. V usage is TRBV2 and J usage is TRBJ2-1, with D possibly called TRBD1 or TRBD2 (5 bases each). The germline gives CDR1 SNHLY, CDR2 FYNNEI. This CDR3 has 12 residues. The CDR3 nucleotides are TGTGCCAGCAGTTTAGGGGTGCTAGCAGGCCTCTTC. It yields the protein CASSLGVLAGLF.

The gene calls are TRBV30 and TRBJ1-4; the D is unclear. V was pared by 2 bases and J by 2 bases, with 9 bases between. The CDR3 is 14 amino acids. Germline CDR1 and CDR2: GTSNPN and SVGIG (reference sequence). The CDR3 reads CAWSSGRTNEKLFF. The CDR3 nucleotides are TGTGCCTGGAGTAGTGGTCGGACTAATGAAAAACTGTTTTTT. Drawing the rest from reference TRBV30 and TRBJ1-4, the complete variable domain is SQTIHQWPATLVQPVGSPLSLECTVEGTSNPNLYWYRQAAGRGLQLLFYSVGIGQISSEVPQNLSASRPQDRQFILSSKKLLLSDSGFYLCAWSSGRTNEKLFFGSGTQLSVL.

This chain connects TRBV7-9 to TRBJ2-1; perhaps TRBD1 as D (6 bases). Germline values: CDR1 SEHNR, CDR2 FQNEAQ (reference sequence). The CDR3 extends over 11 amino acids. Trimming pared 7 bases from V and 12 bases from J, leaving 13 bases between. The chain's CDR3 is CASTFGTLQFF. The CDR3 nucleotides are TGTGCCAGCACCTTCGGGACATTGCAGTTCTTC.

In its sample, this clone was seen a few times. This chain joins TRBV29-1 and TRBJ2-7; 7 bases are shared with TRBD1. The CDR3 sequence is 10 residues long. Germline V gene data show CDR1 as SQVTM and CDR2 as ANQGSEA. Losses at the gene ends were 7 bases for V and 5 bases for J; bases not matched to a gene: 2. The CDR3 sequence: CSGGTDEQYF. CDR3 coding DNA: TGCAGCGGGGGGACAGACGAGCAGTACTTC.

This clone was seen a handful of times. J is TRBJ2-2 and V is TRBV2, with a tentative D call TRBD1 (5 bases). Deletions cut 2 bases from V and 2 bases from J, with 12 bases between. CDR1 and CDR2 (germline): SNHLY, FYNNEI. The CDR3 totals 16 residues. The CDR3 spells CASSELGRANTGELFF. CDR3 DNA sequence: TGTGCCAGCAGTGAATTGGGGCGCGCTAACACCGGGGAGCTGTTTTTT.

The chain is built from TRBV5-1 and TRBJ2-2; D may be TRBD1 or TRBD2 (5 bases each). The ends were cut back, 6 bases at V and 4 bases at J, with 13 bases in the middle. Germline values: CDR1 SGHRS, CDR2 YFSETQ. CDR3 size: 14 residues. The CDR3 sequence is CASTLWGSTGELFF. The DNA for the CDR3 is TGCGCCAGCACACTCTGGGGGTCCACCGGGGAGCTGTTTTTT.

V and J are TRBV5-6 and TRBJ2-1; 8 nucleotides align to TRBD1. Per germline, CDR1 SGHDT and CDR2 YYEEEE. Trimming removed 0 bases from V and 7 bases from J; junction bases left unmatched: 6. The CDR3 has 15 residues. CDR3 loop: CASSLVQGVTNEQFF. CDR3 DNA: TGTGCCAGCAGCTTGGTACAGGGGGTCACAAATGAGCAGTTCTTC.

This clone came up a few times. The rearrangement uses TRBV23-1 and TRBJ1-3, with D unresolved. TRBV23-1 qualifies as an ORF whose function is uncertain. The V end was cut by 5 bases, the J end by 0 bases, with 8 bases between. The CDR3 is made up of 14 amino acids. CDR3 sequence reads: CASSCSYSGNTIYF. Here the CDR3 DNA reads TGCGCCAGCAGTTGTTCATACTCTGGAAACACCATATATTTT.

The chain recombines TRBV29-1 with TRBJ1-4, with D tentatively TRBD1 (6 bases). Trimming removed 0 bases at V and 11 bases at J, with 7 bases between. CDR1 is SQVTM and CDR2 is ANQGSEA in the germline V gene. This CDR3 spans 11 amino acids. The CDR3 loop reads CSVEDQGKLFF. As DNA, the CDR3 is TGCAGCGTTGAAGATCAGGGGAAACTGTTTTTT.

The CDR3 spells CAWSAGLDISYEQYF. Written as DNA, the CDR3 is TGTGCCTGGAGTGCCGGACTAGACATCTCTTACGAGCAGTACTTC. The V call is TRBV30, the J call TRBJ2-7, with 7 positions matching TRBD2. CDR3 length: 15 residues. V lost 1 base, J lost 4 bases, and 10 bases stayed unmatched. Germline values: CDR1 GTSNPN, CDR2 SVGIG (reference sequence).

The chain couples TRBV29-1 to TRBJ2-7; D call uncertain. Germline CDR1 SQVTM, CDR2 ANQGSEA. V lost 7 bases and J 5 bases, leaving 18 bases between the germline ends. This CDR3 region has 13 residues. Here the CDR3 reads CSAGVRLVNEQYF. The CDR3 DNA follows: TGCAGCGCGGGTGTGAGGTTGGTAAACGAGCAGTACTTC.

This clone was counted only a few times. The chain employs TRBV6-5 and TRBJ2-3; D might be TRBD2 (5 bases). In germline, CDR1 is MNHEY, CDR2 SVGAGI. The CDR3 totals 15 residues. Between the trimmed V and J ends, which lost 5 bases and 3 bases, there was a span of 15 bases. CDR3 amino acids: CASSSGALWTDTQYF. The CDR3 DNA is TGTGCCAGCAGTAGCGGAGCCCTATGGACAGATACGCAGTATTTT.

This clone was counted between two and nine times. The chain is built from TRBV28 and TRBJ2-3, with 7 bases that match TRBD2. This CDR3 has 13 amino acids. The V gene's germline CDR1 is MDHEN and CDR2 SYDVKM. The V and J ends lost 6 bases and 7 bases, in that order; junction bases with no gene match: 7. CDR3 amino acids: CASSQASGYTQYF. CDR3 in DNA: TGTGCCAGCAGCCAAGCTAGCGGCTATACGCAGTATTTT.

This chain uses TRBV30 with TRBJ2-5; D is undetermined. Trimming stripped 4 bases from V and 5 bases from J, with 17 bases between. CDR3 length equals 14 residues. Germline CDR1 GTSNPN, CDR2 SVGIG (reference sequence). In nucleotides, the CDR3 is TGTGCCTGGATCGGCAGACCCATCTATGAGACCCAGTACTTC. Encoded protein: CAWIGRPIYETQYF.

This chain joins TRBV30 and TRBJ1-2; D remains unclear. Between the trimmed V and J ends, which lost 3 bases and 2 bases, there was a span of 10 bases. Germline lookup yields CDR1 GTSNPN and CDR2 SVGIG (reference sequence). This CDR3 is 13 amino acids long. The CDR3 DNA reads as TGTGCCTGGAGCACCGGGTGGAACTATGGCTACACCTTC. Residues: CAWSTGWNYGYTF. Full variable domain (rest looked up from reference TRBV30 and TRBJ1-2): SQTIHQWPATLVQPVGSPLSLECTVEGTSNPNLYWYRQAAGRGLQLLFYSVGIGQISSEVPQNLSASRPQDRQFILSSKKLLLSDSGFYLCAWSTGWNYGYTFGSGTRLTVV.

The V gene is TRBV20-1, the J gene TRBJ1-2; D ambiguous. The CDR3 is 10 amino acids. The germline gives CDR1 DFQATT, CDR2 SNEGSKA (reference sequence). The V gene lost 3 bases and the J gene lost 12 bases, with 11 bases spanning the gap. This CDR3 reads CSARAVRDTF. In nucleotides, the CDR3 is TGCAGTGCTAGGGCGGTTCGGGACACCTTC.

With respect to this clone: Other DNA sequences in the sample encode the same CDR3. This rearrangement joins TRBV11-2 to TRBJ2-7; D remains unclear. This CDR3 has 12 residues. Trimming took 4 bases from V and 3 from J, leaving 7 bases between them. The V gene's germline CDR1 is SGHAT and CDR2 FQNNGV. This CDR3 is CASSSGRYEQYF. CDR3 nucleotide sequence: TGTGCCAGCAGCTCGGGCCGCTACGAGCAGTACTTC.

Remarks on this clone: Other DNA sequences from this sample encode an identical CDR3 as well. This sequence joins TRBV7-2 and TRBJ2-5, with a tentative D call TRBD2 (6 bases). Trimming took 1 base from V and 5 from J, leaving 11 bases between them. CDR1 and CDR2 (germline): SGHTA, FQGNSA. The CDR3 sequence is 14 residues long. CDR3 in amino acids: CASSLGSAGETQYF. Here the CDR3 DNA reads TGTGCCAGCAGCTTAGGTTCGGCGGGGGAGACCCAGTACTTC. Drawing the rest from reference TRBV7-2 and TRBJ2-5, the complete variable domain is GAGVSQSPSNKVTEKGKDVELRCDPISGHTALYWYRQSLGQGLEFLIYFQGNSAPDKSGLPSDRFSAERTGGSVSTLTIQRTQQEDSAVYLCASSLGSAGETQYFGPGTRLLVL.

The chain has TRBV4-3 and TRBJ2-7; a possible D gene is TRBD1 (5 bases). Per germline, CDR1 LGHNA and CDR2 YSLEER. The CDR3 contains 13 residues. V was clipped by 1 base and J by 5 bases, with 9 bases between them. The CDR3 DNA reads TGCGCCAGCAGCCAAGTGCAGGGCAACGAGCAGTACTTC. Encoded protein: CASSQVQGNEQYF.

This clone was observed a handful of times. The J gene is TRBJ1-1, the V gene TRBV29-1; D is ambiguous. With 3 bases removed from V and 5 bases from J, the gap between germline ends came to 13 bases. The germline V gene encodes CDR1 SQVTM and CDR2 ANQGSEA. The CDR3 contains 13 residues. This chain's CDR3 is CSVEARFGTEAFF. The CDR3 nucleotides are TGCAGCGTTGAGGCCAGATTCGGAACTGAAGCTTTCTTT.

CDR3 amino acids: CASSQPYEQYF. Here the CDR3 DNA reads TGTGCCAGCAGTCAGCCCTACGAGCAGTACTTC. This chain connects TRBV28 to TRBJ2-7; no firm D call. This CDR3 contains 11 residues. Germline V gene sequence: CDR1 MDHEN, CDR2 SYDVKM. V lost 5 bases, J lost 2 bases, and 4 bases lay in between.

In this sample, this clone turned up a few times. This chain uses TRBV29-1 with TRBJ2-7; D is perhaps TRBD2 (5 bases). There are 12 residues in the CDR3. Trimming removed 6 bases at V and 2 bases at J, with 11 bases between. CDR1 and CDR2 (germline): SQVTM, ANQGSEA. The DNA for the CDR3 is TGCAGCGTCTTACTAGACGCCTACGAGCAGTACTTC. Translated: CSVLLDAYEQYF.

The sample holds a few counts of this clone. The junction departs from the called germline gene at one end, perhaps through a read error. The chain uses TRBV7-6 and TRBJ2-7; 8 bases line up with TRBD2. CDR3 length equals 14 residues. CDR1 and CDR2 from the germline V gene are SGHVS and FNYEAQ. In nucleotides, the CDR3 is TGTGCCAGCAGCACGAGGACTAGCTCCCACGAGCAGTACTTC. Its translation: CASSTRTSSHEQYF. The complete variable domain, with remaining parts taken from reference TRBV7-6 and TRBJ2-7, reads GAGVSQSPRYKVTKRGQDVALRCDPISGHVSLYWYRQALGQGPEFLTYFNYEAQQDKSGLPNDRFSAERPEGSISTLTIQRTEQRDSAMYRCASSTRTSSHEQYFGPGTRLTVT.

The CDR3 region has the DNA TGCGCCAGCAGCCAAGAGGCAGGGACGTATGGCTACACCTTC. Translation: CASSQEAGTYGYTF. The chain joins TRBV4-3 to TRBJ1-2; tentative D call: TRBD1 (5 bases). The CDR3 sequence is 14 residues long. Per the germline V gene, CDR1 is LGHNA and CDR2 is YSLEER. V shed 0 bases and J shed 5 bases, with 10 bases lying between them.

The chain couples TRBV29-1 to TRBJ2-7, with 8 bases matching TRBD1. This CDR3 spans 15 amino acids. Trimming cost V 4 bases and J 2 bases; bases outside gene matches: 10. CDR1 SQVTM and CDR2 ANQGSEA come from the germline V gene. The CDR3 DNA sequence: TGCAGCGTTGCTAATGCCGGGACAGGTCCCTACGAGCAGTACTTC. It yields the protein CSVANAGTGPYEQYF.

The V and J genes are TRBV29-1 and TRBJ2-7; D unclear. Trimming stripped 1 base from V and 0 bases from J, with 10 bases between. This CDR3 spans 14 amino acids. Germline V gives CDR1 SQVTM, CDR2 ANQGSEA. CDR3 coding DNA: TGCAGCGTTGAAGTAGGGCAGAGCTCCTACGAGCAGTACTTC. It specifies CSVEVGQSSYEQYF.

This chain joins TRBV30 and TRBJ2-1; D not certain. The ends were cut back, 0 bases at V and 1 base at J, with 10 bases in the middle. The CDR3 has 15 residues. CDR1 and CDR2 (germline): GTSNPN, SVGIG (reference sequence). The CDR3 DNA sequence: TGTGCCTGGAGTGTACGGCAACGGTCCTACAATGAGCAGTTCTTC. Protein sequence: CAWSVRQRSYNEQFF.

This clone was detected once. The V call is TRBV30, the J call TRBJ2-7, with 7 bases lining up with TRBD1. The CDR3 is made up of 15 amino acids. V lost 0 bases to trimming and J lost 3 bases; unmatched junction nucleotides: 8. Per germline, CDR1 GTSNPN and CDR2 SVGIG (reference sequence). CDR3 loop: CAWSVGRGGLYEQYF. The CDR3 bases are TGTGCCTGGAGTGTAGGGAGAGGGGGCCTCTACGAGCAGTACTTC. Using reference TRBV30 and TRBJ2-7 for the parts outside the CDR3, the full variable domain is SQTIHQWPATLVQPVGSPLSLECTVEGTSNPNLYWYRQAAGRGLQLLFYSVGIGQISSEVPQNLSASRPQDRQFILSSKKLLLSDSGFYLCAWSVGRGGLYEQYFGPGTRLTVT.

This rearrangement joins TRBV29-1 to TRBJ1-1, with D tentatively TRBD1 (5 bases). CDR1 is SQVTM and CDR2 is ANQGSEA in the germline V gene. There are 16 residues in the CDR3. V lost 6 bases, J lost 0 bases, and 20 bases lay in between. The CDR3 nucleotides are TGCAGCGTCATTGACAGTCTCCTCCTCATGAACACTGAAGCTTTCTTT. It codes for CSVIDSLLLMNTEAFF. Full variable domain (rest looked up from reference TRBV29-1 and TRBJ1-1): SAVISQKPSRDICQRGTSLTIQCQVDSQVTMMFWYRQQPGQSLTLIATANQGSEATYESGFVIDKFPISRPNLTFSTLTVSNMSPEDSSIYLCSVIDSLLLMNTEAFFGQGTRLTVV.

Only a few counts were recorded for this clone. The V gene is TRBV11-2, the J gene TRBJ2-5, with TRBD2 matching 8 bases. The trim removed 5 bases at V and 4 bases at J, leaving 6 bases unmatched. This CDR3 spans 14 amino acids. Germline CDR1 reads SGHAT; CDR2 reads FQNNGV. In nucleotides, the CDR3 is TGTGCCAGCAGCCCTCGGGAGGGAGGAGAGACCCAGTACTTC. It specifies CASSPREGGETQYF.

This chain links TRBV29-1 with TRBJ2-7; TRBD1 aligns across 10 bases. CDR1 is SQVTM, CDR2 ANQGSEA, per germline. This CDR3 is 13 amino acids long. V dropped 7 bases and J dropped 3; count of bases not matched to a gene: 6. The CDR3 spells CSAGRDRGYEQYF. The DNA for the CDR3 is TGCAGCGCCGGTCGGGACAGGGGCTACGAGCAGTACTTC.

In its sample, this clone was seen a few times. The gene calls are TRBV29-1 and TRBJ2-2; 8 bases match TRBD1. V was pared by 7 bases and J by 4 bases, with 5 bases of the junction left unmatched. The germline V gene has CDR1 SQVTM and CDR2 ANQGSEA. This CDR3 region has 13 residues. The CDR3 region has the DNA TGCAGCGCTACGACAGGGGCCACCGGGGAGCTGTTTTTT. It encodes CSATTGATGELFF.